The entry below gives a single TCR beta chain sequence along with its context. No antigen is known for it. This sample is drawn from a study of T cell responses to AZD1222 COVID-19 vaccine. Study findings and constraints: Per reports, nearly half of all spike-specific TCRs target regions that are unmutated in variants. The CD4 TCRs associated with vaccination extended across spike and predominated at 160-218 and 743-854.

Clones were sequenced by immunoSEQ multiplex PCR, and TCRdb holds only the in-frame ones, with some missing. The table has over 100,000 clones, 80% to 90% seen once; the top ten hold about 3.1%. This CDR3 spans 11 amino acids. In germline, CDR1 is GTSNPN, CDR2 SVGIG (reference sequence). Trimming left V 7 bases short and J 8 bases short, with 14 bases between. The V gene is TRBV30, the J gene TRBJ1-2; D remains ambiguous. Sequenced material: peripheral blood, taken on day 0 of AZD1222 vaccination. This TCR came from an adult in good health. CDR3 DNA: TGTGCCTTTTGGGCCTCAAGGGGCTACACCTTC. Its translation: CAFWASRGYTF.